Listed below are T cell receptor beta chains from one sample, sequenced in a study of human T cells and chemical hapten exposure. TCRdb reprocessed the RACE reads via MiXCR and lists one record per CDR3 protein. The profile shows roughly 100,000 distinct CDR3 sequences, around 35% of them singletons. Material: whole blood, obtained in connection with sensitization to the hapten diphenylcyclopropenone (DPC). These TCRs come from a man aged 40-50 years with alopecia areata. Some clones in this sample may be carry-over from other donors' samples. CDR3s include the opening cysteine and the closing phenylalanine or tryptophan. Each record gives: CDR3 length, clone size, V gene, J gene, D gene, CDR3 protein, CDR3 DNA. A D gene is named only where the DNA matches it firmly. Size tells how often a clone was seen (once, few, many) or the class of an expanded clone, and some rows leave it out.

14	-	TRBV7-3	TRBJ1-1	TRBD1	CASRPTGGLGEAFF	TGTGCCAGCAGGCCTACAGGGGGCCTTGGTGAAGCTTTCTTT
14	few	TRBV7-2	TRBJ2-3	-	CASSSTASTDTQYF	TGTGCCAGCAGCTCGACAGCTAGCACAGATACGCAGTATTTT
20	-	TRBV6-6	TRBJ2-3	TRBD2	CASSPRRKTSPKREPDTQYF	TGTGCCAGCAGTCCGCGACGAAAGACTAGCCCGAAAAGAGAGCCAGATACGCAGTATTTT
16	few	TRBV7-9	TRBJ2-3	-	CASSFHQGPGTDTQYF	TGTGCCAGCAGCTTCCACCAGGGGCCCGGGACAGATACGCAGTATTTT
16	-	TRBV6-5	TRBJ2-7	TRBD2	CASSYSKLAGGGEQYF	TGTGCCAGCAGTTACTCGAAACTAGCGGGAGGGGGCGAGCAGTACTTC
18	-	TRBV28	TRBJ2-3	TRBD2	CASSPHHLAGPSTDTQYF	TGTGCCAGCAGTCCCCACCACCTAGCGGGACCTAGCACAGATACGCAGTATTTT
12	-	TRBV10-3	TRBJ2-2	TRBD1	CAIRTGAGELFF	TGTGCCATCAGAACAGGGGCCGGGGAGCTGTTTTTT
17	-	TRBV7-2	TRBJ1-2	TRBD1	CASSLHPGQGLPYGYTF	TGTGCCAGCAGCTTACACCCGGGACAGGGGCTCCCCTATGGCTACACCTTC
16	-	TRBV4-1	TRBJ2-3	-	CASSQGLGQGTDTQYF	TGCGCCAGCAGCCAAGGTCTAGGGCAGGGCACAGATACGCAGTATTTT
15	-	TRBV28	TRBJ2-3	TRBD2	CASSLPLAKTDTQYF	TGTGCCAGCAGTCTCCCACTAGCGAAAACAGATACGCAGTATTTT
15	-	TRBV20-1	TRBJ2-7	TRBD2	CSASHSGTSGHEQYF	TGCAGTGCTAGCCACTCCGGGACTAGTGGTCACGAGCAGTACTTC
14	few	TRBV29-1	TRBJ2-3	-	CSVEEGFFTDTQYF	TGCAGCGTTGAAGAGGGGTTCTTCACAGATACGCAGTATTTT
20	few	TRBV28	TRBJ2-1	TRBD2	CATKETGTSGRGGSYNEQFF	TGTGCCACCAAAGAGACCGGGACTAGCGGGAGAGGTGGGTCCTACAATGAGCAGTTCTTC
15	-	TRBV11-2	TRBJ2-5	-	CASSLVGQLQETQYF	TGTGCCAGCAGCTTAGTAGGACAGTTACAAGAGACCCAGTACTTC
15	few	TRBV15	TRBJ1-4	TRBD1	CATSYDRGRNEKLFF	TGTGCCACCAGCTATGACAGGGGGAGGAATGAAAAACTGTTTTTT
15	-	TRBV7-9	TRBJ2-3	TRBD2	CASSLFGLGADTQYF	TGTGCCAGCAGCTTGTTCGGACTAGGGGCAGATACGCAGTATTTT
15	few	TRBV7-3	TRBJ2-3	-	CASSMLSGRTDTQYF	TGTGCCAGCAGCATGCTTAGCGGACGCACAGATACGCAGTATTTT
16	-	TRBV7-8	TRBJ2-3	TRBD2	CASSFWTSGIKDTQYF	TGTGCCAGCAGCTTTTGGACTAGCGGGATAAAAGATACGCAGTATTTT
16	-	TRBV18	TRBJ1-1	TRBD1	CASSPPNRTGTREAFF	TGTGCCAGCTCACCACCTAATCGGACAGGGACTAGAGAAGCTTTCTTT
15	-	TRBV18	TRBJ2-1	-	CASSPPVGLYNEQFF	TGTGCCAGCTCACCACCGGTGGGCTTGTACAATGAGCAGTTCTTC
15	-	TRBV5-4	TRBJ2-3	-	CASSWGTGTVDTQYF	TGTGCCAGCAGCTGGGGTACCGGGACGGTAGATACGCAGTATTTT
16	-	TRBV7-9	TRBJ2-6	-	CATAGTKRSGANVLTF	TGTGCCACTGCCGGGACAAAACGCTCTGGGGCCAACGTCCTGACTTTC
19	-	TRBV6-5	TRBJ2-6	-	CASSYSKLGRGSGANVLTF	TGTGCCAGCAGTTACTCGAAACTTGGCAGGGGCTCTGGGGCCAACGTCCTGACTTTC
14	-	TRBV5-1	TRBJ2-5	TRBD2	CASSLLADQETQYF	TGCGCCAGCAGCTTACTAGCGGACCAAGAGACCCAGTACTTC
15	-	TRBV12-3/TRBV12-4	TRBJ2-6	-	CATSHSISGANVLTF	TGTGCCACTTCCCACTCGATCTCTGGGGCCAACGTCCTGACTTTC
15	few	TRBV13	TRBJ2-7	TRBD1	CASSSTGGAAYEQYF	TGTGCCAGCAGCTCGACAGGGGGCGCAGCCTACGAGCAGTACTTC
14	few	TRBV28	TRBJ2-7	-	CASTPIDQSYEQYF	TGTGCCAGCACCCCCATTGACCAGAGCTACGAGCAGTACTTC
15	few	TRBV5-5	TRBJ2-3	TRBD2	CASSFQLAGADTQYF	TGTGCCAGCAGCTTCCAACTAGCGGGAGCAGATACGCAGTATTTT
16	-	TRBV5-1	TRBJ2-6	-	CASSLGSTSGANVLTF	TGCGCCAGCAGCTTGGGGTCGACCTCTGGGGCCAACGTCCTGACTTTC
13	few	TRBV18	TRBJ1-1	-	CASSVNWNTEAFF	TGTGCCAGCTCAGTCAACTGGAACACTGAAGCTTTCTTT
14	-	TRBV27	TRBJ1-1	TRBD1	CASRTGVGYAEAFF	TGTGCCAGCAGAACAGGGGTTGGTTACGCTGAAGCTTTCTTT
13	many	TRBV10-3	TRBJ2-7	TRBD1	CAISVTGGGEQYF	TGTGCCATCAGTGTTACAGGGGGCGGGGAGCAGTACTTC
16	few	TRBV14	TRBJ2-2	TRBD1	CASSTRTGAGSGELFF	TGTGCCAGCAGCACGCGGACAGGGGCTGGATCCGGGGAGCTGTTTTTT
14	-	TRBV12-3/TRBV12-4	TRBJ1-2	-	CASSLLRGSDGYTF	TGTGCCAGCAGTCTACTCAGGGGAAGCGATGGCTACACCTTC
14	-	TRBV6-6	TRBJ1-1	-	CASSLPGSITEAFF	TGTGCCAGCAGCCTCCCGGGGAGTATCACTGAAGCTTTCTTT
15	-	TRBV3-1	TRBJ2-5	TRBD2	CASSQAWREDETQYF	TGTGCCAGCAGCCAAGCATGGCGGGAGGATGAGACCCAGTACTTC
19	few	TRBV28	TRBJ2-1	TRBD2	CASSPLTSTSGRASDEQFF	TGTGCCAGCAGCCCCCTAACCTCGACTAGCGGGAGGGCCTCCGATGAGCAGTTCTTC
10	-	TRBV29-1	TRBJ1-1	-	CSGGTAEAFF	TGCAGCGGAGGGACCGCTGAAGCTTTCTTT
16	-	TRBV7-3	TRBJ2-1	TRBD2	CASSLILTSAYNEQFF	TGTGCCAGCAGCTTAATCTTAACTAGCGCTTACAATGAGCAGTTCTTC
18	-	TRBV21-1	TRBJ2-7	-	CASSKAKVRDRGTYEQYF	TGTGCCAGCAGCAAAGCTAAAGTACGGGACAGGGGCACCTACGAGCAGTACTTC
14	-	TRBV5-5	TRBJ2-5	TRBD1	CASSPTGGMETQYF	TGTGCCAGCAGCCCGACAGGGGGAATGGAGACCCAGTACTTC
17	-	TRBV12-3/TRBV12-4	TRBJ1-5	-	CASSSFAGRVVGQPQHF	TGTGCCAGCAGTTCCTTTGCCGGGCGGGTCGTCGGACAGCCCCAGCATTTT